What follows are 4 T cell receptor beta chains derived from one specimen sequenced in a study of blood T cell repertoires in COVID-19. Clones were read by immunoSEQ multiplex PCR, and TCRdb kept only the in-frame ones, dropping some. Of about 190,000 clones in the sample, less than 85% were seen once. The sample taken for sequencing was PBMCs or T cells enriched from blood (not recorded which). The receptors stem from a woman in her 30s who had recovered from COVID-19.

CDR3 coding DNA: TGCGCCAGCAGCTTGCAGGTTTACAACACTGAAGCTTTCTTT. Translating gives CASSLQVYNTEAFF. This chain links TRBV5-1 with TRBJ1-1, with D uncertain. The V end was cut by 1 base, the J end by 2 bases, with 9 bases between. This CDR3 comprises 14 residues. CDR1 SGHRS and CDR2 YFSETQ come from the germline V gene.

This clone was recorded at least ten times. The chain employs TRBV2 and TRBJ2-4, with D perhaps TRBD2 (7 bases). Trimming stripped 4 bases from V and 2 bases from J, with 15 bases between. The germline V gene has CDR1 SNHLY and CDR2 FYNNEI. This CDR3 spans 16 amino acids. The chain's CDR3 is CASSGGAGATKNIQYF. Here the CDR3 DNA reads TGTGCCAGCAGTGGAGGGGCGGGGGCCACCAAAAACATTCAGTACTTC.

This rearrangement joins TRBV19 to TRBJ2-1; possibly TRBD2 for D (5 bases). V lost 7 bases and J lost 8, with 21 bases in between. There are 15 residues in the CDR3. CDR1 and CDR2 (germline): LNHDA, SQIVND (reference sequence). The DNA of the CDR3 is TGTGCCAGTAAGTCAGGCGGACTCGCGCGGGATGAGCAGTTCTTC. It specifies CASKSGGLARDEQFF.

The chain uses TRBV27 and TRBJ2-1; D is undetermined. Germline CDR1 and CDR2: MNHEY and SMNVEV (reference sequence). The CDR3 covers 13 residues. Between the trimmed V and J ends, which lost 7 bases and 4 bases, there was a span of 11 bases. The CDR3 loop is CASTRSGYNEQFF. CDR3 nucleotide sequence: TGTGCCAGCACTAGGTCCGGGTACAATGAGCAGTTCTTC.